Following are 23 T cell receptor beta chains from one sample sequenced in a study of PD-1 blockade in classical Hodgkin lymphoma. Sequencing was performed with immunoSEQ multiplex PCR; in TCRdb, only in-frame clones are kept and a portion is missing. The data show around 13,000 clones, roughly 80% seen once. Each patient's relapse followed autologous stem cell transplantation, and brentuximab vedotin exposure varied. Magnetic negative selection, applied to thawed PBMCs, was used to isolate the CD8+ T cells. Sequences were derived from CD8+ T cells from blood, sampled at baseline. These receptors were taken from a human donor with classical Hodgkin lymphoma.

The gene calls are TRBV7-2 and TRBJ2-5; 15 bases line up with TRBD2. The CDR3 extends over 17 amino acids. J was trimmed by 5 bases and V by 4 bases; bases with no gene match: 8. Germline V gene data show CDR1 as SGHTA and CDR2 as FQGNSA. CDR3 bases: TGTGCCAGCAGCTCCTATGGACTAGCGGGGGGGCGGGAGACCCAGTACTTC. This codes for CASSSYGLAGGRETQYF. Based on the CDR3 plus reference TRBV7-2 and TRBJ2-5, the full variable domain is GAGVSQSPSNKVTEKGKDVELRCDPISGHTALYWYRQSLGQGLEFLIYFQGNSAPDKSGLPSDRFSAERTGGSVSTLTIQRTQQEDSAVYLCASSSYGLAGGRETQYFGPGTRLLVL.

The rearrangement joins TRBV13 to TRBJ2-1, with D unresolved. CDR1 is PRHDT, CDR2 FYEKMQ, per germline (reference sequence). V lost 0 bases, J lost 4 bases, and 16 bases lay in between. This CDR3 contains 17 residues. The CDR3 region has the DNA TGTGCCAGCAGCTTAGGCCTAGGGCAGGCTAATTACAATGAGCAGTTCTTC. It yields the protein CASSLGLGQANYNEQFF. The full variable domain, rest sourced from reference TRBV13 and TRBJ2-1, is AAGVIQSPRHLIKEKRETATLKCYPIPRHDTVYWYQQGPGQDPQFLISFYEKMQSDKGSIPDRFSAQQFSDYHSELNMSSLELGDSALYFCASSLGLGQANYNEQFFGPGTRLTVL.

The count of this clone is one. V and J are TRBV14 and TRBJ2-3; 7 bases fit TRBD2. Trimming took 3 bases from V and 4 from J; bases not matched to a gene: 13. Looked up from germline, CDR1 is SGHDN and CDR2 is FVKESK. The CDR3 sequence is 17 residues long. The CDR3 is CASSQSRPGLMSDTQYF. The CDR3 DNA is TGTGCCAGCAGCCAGTCACGCCCGGGACTAATGTCAGATACGCAGTATTTT. The full variable domain, in which reference TRBV14 and TRBJ2-3 provide the parts outside the CDR3, is EAGVTQFPSHSVIEKGQTVTLRCDPISGHDNLYWYRRVMGKEIKFLLHFVKESKQDESGMPNNRFLAERTGGTYSTLKVQPAELEDSGVYFCASSQSRPGLMSDTQYFGPGTRLTVL.

This clone was detected only once. The chain joins TRBV27 to TRBJ1-1; D gene uncertain. V lost 2 bases, J lost 3 bases, and 10 bases lay in between. The CDR3 covers 14 residues. The germline V gene encodes CDR1 MNHEY and CDR2 SMNVEV (reference sequence). The CDR3 nucleotides read TGTGCCAGCAGTTTAGGGAGAAGGGACACTGAAGCTTTCTTT. It is translated as CASSLGRRDTEAFF.

V usage is TRBV5-1 and J usage is TRBJ2-3, with 10 bases lining up with TRBD2. This CDR3 comprises 14 residues. V lost 5 bases, J lost 5 bases, and 5 bases stayed unmatched. In germline, CDR1 is SGHRS, CDR2 YFSETQ. Written as DNA, the CDR3 is TGCGCCAGCAGTAGCGGGGGGCCTCAAGATACGCAGTATTTT. Amino acids: CASSSGGPQDTQYF.

V gene TRBV25-1 combines with J gene TRBJ2-7; 8 bases map to TRBD1. Trimming removed 2 bases from V and 4 bases from J; junction bases left unmatched: 4. The germline gives CDR1 MGHDK, CDR2 SYGVNS. CDR3 length: 14 residues. DNA of the CDR3: TGTGCCAGCAGTGAACAGGGGGCTCGGTACGAGCAGTACTTC. It codes for CASSEQGARYEQYF.

This chain joins TRBV7-2 and TRBJ2-2; 9 bases agree with TRBD2. The CDR3 covers 19 residues. J was trimmed by 2 bases and V by 2 bases; bases with no gene match: 12. Germline V CDR1 and CDR2: SGHTA, FQGNSA. This chain's CDR3 is CASSLSALAGLFNTGELFF. CDR3 coding DNA: TGTGCCAGCAGCTTATCTGCACTAGCGGGTCTCTTTAACACCGGGGAGCTGTTTTTT.

This chain uses TRBV13 with TRBJ2-1; D remains ambiguous. This CDR3 is 17 amino acids long. The germline V and J ends were trimmed by 0 bases and 2 bases, with 14 bases remaining between them. Looked up from germline, CDR1 is PRHDT and CDR2 is FYEKMQ (reference sequence). The CDR3 bases are TGTGCCAGCAGCTTAGGCGTTCGTCTTCCACCCTACAATGAGCAGTTCTTC. Translating it yields CASSLGVRLPPYNEQFF. The variable domain in full, completed from reference TRBV13 and TRBJ2-1, reads AAGVIQSPRHLIKEKRETATLKCYPIPRHDTVYWYQQGPGQDPQFLISFYEKMQSDKGSIPDRFSAQQFSDYHSELNMSSLELGDSALYFCASSLGVRLPPYNEQFFGPGTRLTVL.

This clone has a handful of counts. The chain employs TRBV14 and TRBJ1-6; D is uncertain. The CDR3 length is 14 residues. The germline V gene has CDR1 SGHDN and CDR2 FVKESK. Between the trimmed V and J ends, which lost 1 base and 9 bases, there was a span of 10 bases. The CDR3 nucleotides are TGTGCCAGCAGCCAAGCTGGGAATCGTTCACCCCTCCACTTT. This codes for CASSQAGNRSPLHF.

The rearrangement joins TRBV7-6 to TRBJ1-2, with 7 bases aligning to TRBD1. Germline trimming cut 1 base from V and 4 bases from J; bases unmatched to any gene: 0. This CDR3 is built from 13 residues. Per the germline V gene, CDR1 is SGHVS and CDR2 is FNYEAQ. The CDR3 DNA sequence: TGTGCCAGCAGCTTAGACAGGGGCTATGGCTACACCTTC. This sequence encodes CASSLDRGYGYTF.

The chain has TRBV9 and TRBJ2-3; D is possibly TRBD1 (5 bases). CDR1 and CDR2 (germline): SGDLS, YYNGEE. CDR3 length: 16 amino acids. V lost 5 bases, J lost 0 bases, and 16 bases lay in between. The CDR3 DNA is TGTGCCAGCAGTCCCTCAATGGGGCTTAGCACAGATACGCAGTATTTT. It is translated as CASSPSMGLSTDTQYF.

A single count supports this clone. CDR3 residues: CASSESGRVDEQFF. For the CDR3, the DNA is TGTGCCAGCAGTGAATCAGGCAGGGTGGATGAGCAGTTCTTC. The chain employs TRBV2 and TRBJ2-1, with D possibly being TRBD1 (5 bases). Germline V gene sequence: CDR1 SNHLY, CDR2 FYNNEI. With 2 bases removed from V and 8 bases from J, the gap between germline ends came to 13 bases. CDR3 length: 14 amino acids.

The chain recombines TRBV5-4 with TRBJ1-6; D is uncertain. In germline, CDR1 is SGHNT, CDR2 YYREEE (reference sequence). The CDR3 extends over 15 amino acids. Trimming left V 2 bases short and J 7 bases short, with 13 bases between. CDR3 amino acids: CASSFGGSANSPLHF. The CDR3 DNA is TGTGCCAGCAGCTTCGGAGGGTCCGCAAATTCACCCCTCCACTTT.

The chain uses TRBV4-2 and TRBJ1-1; D ambiguous. The CDR3 is 13 amino acids. Germline V CDR1 and CDR2: LGHNA, YNFKEQ. V lost 5 bases to trimming and J lost 4 bases, with 11 bases between them. The CDR3, as DNA: TGTGCCAGCAGCTTGGATTGGGGCACTGAAGCTTTCTTT. This gives the protein CASSLDWGTEAFF.

This chain uses TRBV19 with TRBJ1-5; 12 bases line up with TRBD1. This CDR3 has 16 residues. Germline CDR1 LNHDA, CDR2 SQIVND (reference sequence). After removal of 5 bases from V and 4 bases from J, the junction contained 6 bases not matched to a gene. CDR3: CASSRWDRGRNQPQHF. The CDR3 bases are TGTGCCAGTAGTCGCTGGGACAGGGGGCGGAATCAGCCCCAGCATTTT.

The CDR3 DNA reads TGTGCCAGCAGCCACGGAGAGGGACCTTACGAGCAGTACTTC. It translates to CASSHGEGPYEQYF. The chain links TRBV6-6 to TRBJ2-7; D may correspond to TRBD1 or TRBD2 (5 bases each). Deletions cut 6 bases from V and 4 bases from J, with 16 bases between. The CDR3 runs 14 residues. Germline CDR1 reads MNHNY; CDR2 reads SVGAGI (reference sequence).

The V and J genes are TRBV7-2 and TRBJ2-7; no firm D call. This CDR3 is built from 16 residues. V shed 1 base and J shed 2 bases, with 15 bases lying between them. Germline assignment: CDR1 SGHTA and CDR2 FQGNSA. CDR3 sequence: CASSLDEPLLPYEQYF. The CDR3 DNA reads as TGTGCCAGCAGCTTAGATGAGCCGCTTCTACCCTACGAGCAGTACTTC. The whole variable domain, filled in from reference TRBV7-2 and TRBJ2-7, reads GAGVSQSPSNKVTEKGKDVELRCDPISGHTALYWYRQSLGQGLEFLIYFQGNSAPDKSGLPSDRFSAERTGGSVSTLTIQRTQQEDSAVYLCASSLDEPLLPYEQYFGPGTRLTVT.

The V call is TRBV12-5, the J call TRBJ1-1, with TRBD1 matching over 11 bases. The CDR3 contains 21 residues. Germline values: CDR1 LGHNT, CDR2 FRNRAP. With 1 base clipped from V and 0 bases from J, the junction kept 16 bases outside the gene matches. The CDR3 bases are TGTGCTAGTGGTTTGGCAACCTGGGACAGGGGGGAGTATATTATGAACACTGAAGCTTTCTTT. Its protein is CASGLATWDRGEYIMNTEAFF.

V usage is TRBV28 and J usage is TRBJ2-7; D tentatively fits TRBD1 or TRBD2 (5 bases each). The CDR3 contains 14 residues. CDR1 is MDHEN, CDR2 SYDVKM, per germline. V was cut by 11 bases and J by 3 bases, with 20 bases left in between. In nucleotides, the CDR3 is TGTGCCGTCTCGGGGCCTCAAAAAGTCTACGAGCAGTACTTC. Translating it yields CAVSGPQKVYEQYF.

This clone was detected only a few times. This chain connects TRBV28 to TRBJ1-1, with D uncertain. Germline CDR1 reads MDHEN; CDR2 reads SYDVKM. Trimming took off 6 bases at V and 0 bases at J, with 14 bases between the two ends. The length of the CDR3 is 15 residues. The CDR3 loop is CASRRDMTMNTEAFF. DNA for the CDR3: TGTGCCAGCAGAAGAGACATGACAATGAACACTGAAGCTTTCTTT. The full variable domain, completed using reference TRBV28 and TRBJ1-1, is DVKVTQSSRYLVKRTGEKVFLECVQDMDHENMFWYRQDPGLGLRLIYFSYDVKMKEKGDIPEGYSVSREKKERFSLILESASTNQTSMYLCASRRDMTMNTEAFFGQGTRLTVV.

The chain carries TRBV19 and TRBJ1-1, with D uncertain. The V gene lost 1 base and the J gene lost 6 bases, with 9 bases spanning the gap. This CDR3 has 13 amino acids. From germline, CDR1 is LNHDA and CDR2 SQIVND (reference sequence). The CDR3 loop is CASSIGWRAEAFF. CDR3 nucleotide sequence: TGTGCCAGTAGTATAGGGTGGAGGGCTGAAGCTTTCTTT.

V is TRBV7-9 and J is TRBJ2-7; D unclear. This CDR3 comprises 15 residues. V was clipped by 4 bases and J by 2 bases, with 15 bases between them. Per germline, CDR1 SEHNR and CDR2 FQNEAQ (reference sequence). For the CDR3, the DNA is TGTGCCAGCAGCTCCCCCCATAGTGTAGCCTACGAGCAGTACTTC. Translating it yields CASSSPHSVAYEQYF.

The chain joins TRBV7-9 to TRBJ2-5; TRBD2 matches at 9 bases. Germline CDR1 and CDR2: SEHNR and FQNEAQ (reference sequence). V trimming: 4 bases; J trimming: 4 bases; junction bases outside the gene matches: 13. This CDR3 region has 17 residues. In DNA, the CDR3 is TGTGCCAGCAGCTCCCCTACAGTAGCGGGGGTGGGAGAGACCCAGTACTTC. It codes for CASSSPTVAGVGETQYF.